This T cell receptor beta chain was sequenced for a study of shared clonotypes between healthy human individuals. Study results and caveats: Non-shared clonotypes displayed generation probabilities falling below those of clonotypes present in all four donors. Collection of samples was limited to blood; tissue repertoires likely differ.

A remark on this clone: Its antigen is undetermined.

The repertoire was sequenced with immunoSEQ multiplex PCR; TCRdb's copy has only in-frame clones and lacks some. The sample includes about 680,000 clones, 72% of them seen just once. Germline loops: CDR1 SGHRS, CDR2 YFSETQ. The V gene lost 5 bases and the J gene lost 3 bases, with 5 bases spanning the gap. The CDR3 totals 11 residues. The genes are TRBV5-1 and TRBJ2-5, with a tentative D call TRBD1 (5 bases). The TCR was taken from a woman under 40 in good health. Source material: memory CD4+ T cells sorted from blood. Regarding subset: CD45RA-negative fraction. CDR3 amino acids: CASRTEETQYF. The CDR3 DNA reads TGCGCCAGCAGGACAGAAGAGACCCAGTACTTC.